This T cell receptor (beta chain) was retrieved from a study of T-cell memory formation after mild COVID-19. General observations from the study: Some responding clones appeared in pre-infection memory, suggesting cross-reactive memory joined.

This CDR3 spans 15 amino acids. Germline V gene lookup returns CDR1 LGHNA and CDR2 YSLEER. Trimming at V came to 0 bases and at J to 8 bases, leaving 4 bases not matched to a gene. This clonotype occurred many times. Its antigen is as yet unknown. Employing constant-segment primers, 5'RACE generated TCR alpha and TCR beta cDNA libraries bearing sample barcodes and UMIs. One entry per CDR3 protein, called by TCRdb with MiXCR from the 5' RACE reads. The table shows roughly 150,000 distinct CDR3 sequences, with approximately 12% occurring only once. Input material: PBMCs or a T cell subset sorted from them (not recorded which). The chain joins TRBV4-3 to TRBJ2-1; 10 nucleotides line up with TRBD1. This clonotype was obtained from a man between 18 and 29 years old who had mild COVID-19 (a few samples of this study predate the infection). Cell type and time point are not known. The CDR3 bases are TGCGCCAGCAGCCAAGAGGGACAGGGGTGGGATGAGCAGTTCTTC. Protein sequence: CASSQEGQGWDEQFF.